This T cell receptor beta chain was observed in a study of cytomegalovirus exposure and HLA in healthy donors. The study, taken as a whole, reports: Earlier analysis yielded a pattern in which most TCR beta V segments were productive about 90% or about 30% of the time. Accurate predictions that matched the HLA-A and HLA-B alleles of most subjects were reportedly made from TCR beta sequences. In a later analysis, a missense DCLRE1C variant was linked to TCR beta V- and J-gene trimming.

As to this clone: Its antigen is still unknown.

V dropped 3 bases and J dropped 3; count of bases not matched to a gene: 8. Germline loops: CDR1 MNHEY, CDR2 SVGAGI. The CDR3 covers 16 residues. 13 Jbeta primers and 60 Vbeta primers were used for the PCR. Assay: immunoSEQ multiplex PCR; the TCRdb copy retains only in-frame clones and omits some. The sample has some 210,000 clones; over 60% are singletons. Input material: PBMCs. V and J are TRBV6-5 and TRBJ2-4; 7 nucleotides align to TRBD1. The receptor comes from a woman in her twenties or thirties in good health and CMV-seropositive. In nucleotides, the CDR3 is TGTGCCAGCAGTTATTTGGACAGGTCAGGCAAAAACATTCAGTACTTC. Its translation is CASSYLDRSGKNIQYF.